These 8 T cell receptor beta chains originate from one sample sequenced in a study of blood T cell repertoires in COVID-19. The repertoire was sequenced with immunoSEQ multiplex PCR; TCRdb's copy has only in-frame clones and lacks some. The table shows 270,000 or so clones, with 65% to 85% occurring only once. Sequencing used peripheral blood. Receptors were obtained from a human donor with COVID-19, enrolled during active disease. The donor label of this sample is uncertain.

V is TRBV3-1 (or the pseudogene TRBV3-2) and J is TRBJ2-4; D might be TRBD2 (6 bases). The germline gives CDR1 LGHDT, CDR2 YNNKEL (reference sequence). V gave up 4 bases and J gave up 6 bases, with 16 bases separating them. This CDR3 comprises 15 residues. CDR3: CASSPRDSLPNIQYF. CDR3 DNA sequence: TGTGCCAGCAGCCCCAGGGACTCCCTACCAAACATTCAGTACTTC.

The chain links TRBV19 to TRBJ1-3, with D uncertain. Germline V CDR1 and CDR2: LNHDA, SQIVND (reference sequence). The length of the CDR3 is 15 residues. V lost 4 bases and J 8 bases, leaving 18 bases between the germline ends. Here the CDR3 DNA reads TGTGCCAGTAGTACGTACCGGGATAGAGACGACACCATATATTTT. Protein product: CASSTYRDRDDTIYF.

This clone was seen a few times. This chain connects TRBV15 to TRBJ1-5; 7 nucleotides align to TRBD1. V was clipped by 0 bases and J by 11 bases; unmatched bases: 10. The germline V gene encodes CDR1 LNHNV and CDR2 YYDKDF (reference sequence). The CDR3 extends over 15 amino acids. CDR3: CATSRDWDSEWAQHF. The CDR3 coding sequence is TGTGCCACCAGCAGAGATTGGGACAGCGAGTGGGCCCAGCATTTT.

The chain employs TRBV6-6 and TRBJ1-4; D may be TRBD1 (5 bases). Germline CDR1 reads MNHNY; CDR2 reads SVGAGI (reference sequence). This CDR3 contains 14 residues. V lost 2 bases and J 8 bases, leaving 12 bases between the germline ends. The CDR3 DNA reads TGTGCCAGCAGTTACGAAGGGGTGGTAGAAAAACTGTTTTTT. This codes for CASSYEGVVEKLFF.

J is TRBJ1-5 and V is TRBV30; D perhaps matches TRBD1 (6 bases). This CDR3 has 13 residues. The V gene lost 3 bases and the J gene lost 7 bases, with 13 bases spanning the gap. Germline values: CDR1 GTSNPN, CDR2 SVGIG (reference sequence). CDR3 nucleotide sequence: TGTGCCTGGAGCCCAGGACAGCTGCAGCCCCAGCATTTT. It translates to CAWSPGQLQPQHF.

V usage is TRBV10-2 and J usage is TRBJ2-2; D is possibly TRBD1 (5 bases). The V gene lost 8 bases and the J gene lost 6 bases, with 10 bases spanning the gap. The germline V gene encodes CDR1 WSHSY and CDR2 SAAADI. The CDR3 sequence is 12 residues long. The CDR3 region has the DNA TGCGCCAGCCAAACCAGGGCCGGGGAGCTGTTTTTT. Translation gives CASQTRAGELFF.

The chain carries TRBV7-2 and TRBJ2-7, with D maybe TRBD2 (6 bases). Germline V gene data show CDR1 as SGHTA and CDR2 as FQGNSA. With 10 bases removed from V and 4 bases from J, the gap between germline ends came to 23 bases. CDR3 length equals 15 residues. The CDR3 loop is CANRLGASPGYEQYF. As DNA, the CDR3 is TGTGCCAACCGACTAGGGGCCTCTCCAGGATACGAGCAGTACTTC.

V gene TRBV11-2 combines with J gene TRBJ1-4; 9 bases are a match to TRBD1. This CDR3 comprises 15 residues. With V trimmed by 3 bases and J by 8 bases, 7 bases remained unmatched. From germline, CDR1 is SGHAT and CDR2 FQNNGV. The CDR3 nucleotides are TGTGCCAGCAGCTTCTCTACAGGGGGCGAGGAAAAACTGTTTTTT. Translated, it gives CASSFSTGGEEKLFF.